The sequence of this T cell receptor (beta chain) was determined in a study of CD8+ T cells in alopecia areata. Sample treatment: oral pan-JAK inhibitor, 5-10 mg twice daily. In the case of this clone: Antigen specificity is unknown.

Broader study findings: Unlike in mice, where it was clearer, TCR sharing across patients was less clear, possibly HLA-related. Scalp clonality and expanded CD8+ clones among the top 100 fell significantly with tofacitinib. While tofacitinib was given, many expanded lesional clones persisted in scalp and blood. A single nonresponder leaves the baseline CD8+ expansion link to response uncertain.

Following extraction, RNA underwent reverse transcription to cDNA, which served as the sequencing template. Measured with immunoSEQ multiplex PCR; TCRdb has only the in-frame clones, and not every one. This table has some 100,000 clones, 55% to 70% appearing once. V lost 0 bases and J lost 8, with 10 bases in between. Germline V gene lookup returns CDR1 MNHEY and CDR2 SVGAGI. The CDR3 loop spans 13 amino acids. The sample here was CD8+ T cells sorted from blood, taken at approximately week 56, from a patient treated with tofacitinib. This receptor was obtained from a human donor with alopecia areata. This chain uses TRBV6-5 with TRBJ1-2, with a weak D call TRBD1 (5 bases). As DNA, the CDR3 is TGTGCCAGCAGTTACTCTGGGGGTAAAGGCTACACCTTC. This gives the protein CASSYSGGKGYTF.